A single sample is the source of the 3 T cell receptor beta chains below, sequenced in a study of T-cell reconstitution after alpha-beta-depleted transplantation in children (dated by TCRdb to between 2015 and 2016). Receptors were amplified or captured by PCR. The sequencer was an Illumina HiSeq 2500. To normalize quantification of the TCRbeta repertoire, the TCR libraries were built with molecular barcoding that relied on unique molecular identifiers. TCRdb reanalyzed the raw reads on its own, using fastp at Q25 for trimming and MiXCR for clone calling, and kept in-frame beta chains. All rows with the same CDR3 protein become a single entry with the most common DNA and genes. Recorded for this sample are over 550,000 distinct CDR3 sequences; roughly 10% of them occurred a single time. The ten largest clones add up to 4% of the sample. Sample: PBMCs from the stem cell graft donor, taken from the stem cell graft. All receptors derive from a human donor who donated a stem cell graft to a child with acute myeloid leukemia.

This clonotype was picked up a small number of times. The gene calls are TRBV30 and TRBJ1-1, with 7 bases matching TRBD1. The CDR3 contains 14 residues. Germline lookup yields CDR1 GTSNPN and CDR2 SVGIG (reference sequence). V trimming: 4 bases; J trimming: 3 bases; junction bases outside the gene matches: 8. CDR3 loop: CAWTSGQGDTEAFF. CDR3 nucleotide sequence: TGTGCCTGGACTAGCGGGCAGGGGGACACTGAAGCTTTCTTT.

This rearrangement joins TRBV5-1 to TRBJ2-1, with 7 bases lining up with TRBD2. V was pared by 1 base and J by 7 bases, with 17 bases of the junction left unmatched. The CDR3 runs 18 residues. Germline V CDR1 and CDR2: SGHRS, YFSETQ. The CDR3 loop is CASSLQGMGEGRRNEQFF. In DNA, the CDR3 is TGCGCCAGCAGCTTGCAGGGAATGGGGGAGGGCCGGAGGAATGAGCAGTTCTTC. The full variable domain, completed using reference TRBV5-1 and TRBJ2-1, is KAGVTQTPRYLIKTRGQQVTLSCSPISGHRSVSWYQQTPGQGLQFLFEYFSETQRNKGNFPGRFSGRQFSNSRSEMNVSTLELGDSALYLCASSLQGMGEGRRNEQFFGPGTRLTVL.

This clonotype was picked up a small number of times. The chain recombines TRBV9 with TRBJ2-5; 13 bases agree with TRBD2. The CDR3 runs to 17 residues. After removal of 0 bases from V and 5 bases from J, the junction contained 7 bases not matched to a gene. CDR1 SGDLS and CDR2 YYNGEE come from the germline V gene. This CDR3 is CASSVAVGLAGEETQYF. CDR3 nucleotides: TGTGCCAGCAGCGTAGCTGTTGGACTAGCGGGAGAGGAGACCCAGTACTTC.